A single sample is the source of the 5 T cell receptor beta chains below, sequenced in a study of Tregs in tolerant kidney transplant recipients. The assay was immunoSEQ multiplex PCR, and TCRdb's table has in-frame clones only and misses some. The sample has fewer than 80,000 clones; roughly 98% are singletons. Sequencing was performed on Tregs from blood, taken before the transplant. Receptors originate from a human donor who received a combined kidney and bone marrow transplant.

The chain is built from TRBV13 and TRBJ2-2, with 9 nucleotides matching TRBD1. Germline values: CDR1 PRHDT, CDR2 FYEKMQ (reference sequence). CDR3 length: 14 amino acids. V shed 5 bases, J shed 6 bases, and the junction held 4 bases outside the gene matches. The CDR3 nucleotides are TGTGCCAGCAGCAAGGGACAGGGTCCCGGGGAGCTGTTTTTT. This encodes CASSKGQGPGELFF.

The J gene is TRBJ2-1, the V gene TRBV4-1; 9 bases line up with TRBD1. Germline assignment: CDR1 MGHRA and CDR2 YSYEKL. The ends lost 2 bases at V and 9 bases at J; junction bases unmatched: 8. The CDR3 consists of 15 residues. The CDR3 DNA reads as TGCGCCAGCAGCCAATCGGGGACAGGGAACGGTGAGCAGTTCTTC. As protein: CASSQSGTGNGEQFF.

The rearrangement links TRBV7-9 to TRBJ2-5, with TRBD2 matching over 7 bases. V lost 4 bases to trimming and J lost 1 base; unmatched junction nucleotides: 3. Germline assignment: CDR1 SEHNR and CDR2 FQNEAQ (reference sequence). CDR3 length: 14 amino acids. The CDR3, as DNA: TGTGCCAGCAGCTGGTCTAGCGGCCAAGAGACCCAGTACTTC. Translating it yields CASSWSSGQETQYF.

The V and J genes are TRBV18 and TRBJ1-4; the D gene is possibly TRBD1 (6 bases). V lost 4 bases to trimming and J lost 6 bases, with 12 bases between them. Per the germline V gene, CDR1 is KGHSH and CDR2 is LQKENI. This CDR3 is 14 amino acids long. The CDR3 here is CASSQTGPDEKLFF. The CDR3 region has the DNA TGTGCCAGCTCACAGACAGGACCCGATGAAAAACTGTTTTTT. Full variable domain (missing parts from reference TRBV18 and TRBJ1-4): NAGVMQNPRHLVRRRGQEARLRCSPMKGHSHVYWYRQLPEEGLKFMVYLQKENIIDESGMPKERFSAEFPKEGPSILRIQQVVRGDSAAYFCASSQTGPDEKLFFGSGTQLSVL.

The genes are TRBV7-2 and TRBJ2-7, with 8 bases identical to TRBD2. The CDR3 is 17 amino acids. The junction had 10 bases not matched to a gene; V was cut back by 1 base and J by 2 bases. The germline V gene encodes CDR1 SGHTA and CDR2 FQGNSA. The CDR3 protein is CASSLGHGGRTTYEQYF. The CDR3 nucleotides read TGTGCCAGCAGCTTAGGTCACGGCGGGAGGACTACCTACGAGCAGTACTTC.